The next 28 T cell receptor beta chains were all read from a single sample in a study of CD8 T cells in Susac syndrome. Reverse transcription of about 0.45 to 1 ug RNA used random hexamers. Using its own MiXCR run on the immunoSEQ multiplex PCR reads, TCRdb lists one record per CDR3 protein. The sample lists approximately 200,000 distinct CDR3 sequences; 85% to 95% were seen once. Sequencing was done on a sample of CD4+ T cells from PBMCs. These receptors were collected from a human donor with multiple sclerosis.

This clonotype was seen only once. The J gene is TRBJ1-2, the V gene TRBV4-2, with D tentatively TRBD1 (6 bases). The length of the CDR3 is 14 residues. Germline-derived CDR1 and CDR2 are LGHNA and YNFKEQ. Trimming stripped 0 bases from V and 8 bases from J, with 13 bases between. The CDR3 nucleotides are TGTGCCAGCAGCCAAGAGCTGACAGGTTTGGGCTACACCTTC. Translating gives CASSQELTGLGYTF.

The chain carries TRBV29-1 and TRBJ1-1, with a possible D match to TRBD1 (5 bases). The V end was cut by 4 bases, the J end by 4 bases, with 16 bases between. The CDR3 totals 14 residues. In germline, CDR1 is SQVTM, CDR2 ANQGSEA. The CDR3 loop reads CSVGTPTGGTEAFF. As DNA, the CDR3 is TGCAGCGTTGGAACCCCTACAGGCGGCACTGAAGCTTTCTTT.

V gene TRBV3-1 combines with J gene TRBJ1-5; 9 bases match TRBD1. With 3 bases clipped from V and 7 bases from J, the junction kept 4 bases outside the gene matches. CDR3 length: 14 residues. Germline lookup yields CDR1 LGHDT and CDR2 YNNKEL (reference sequence). The CDR3 DNA sequence: TGTGCCAGCAGCCAGGGACAGGGAAGCCAGCCCCAGCATTTT. Its protein product is CASSQGQGSQPQHF.

The chain has TRBV6-5 and TRBJ2-7, with no clear D. The germline V and J ends were trimmed by 5 bases and 0 bases, with 11 bases remaining between them. CDR1 is MNHEY, CDR2 SVGAGI, per germline. This CDR3 region has 14 residues. The CDR3 sequence: CASSRVPSSYEQYF. The CDR3, as DNA: TGTGCCAGCAGTAGGGTTCCCTCCTCCTACGAGCAGTACTTC.

The chain joins TRBV25-1 to TRBJ1-6; perhaps TRBD1 as D (5 bases). Germline CDR1 MGHDK, CDR2 SYGVNS. The V end lost 4 bases, the J end lost 10 bases, and 14 bases lay between the germline ends. This CDR3 is 14 amino acids long. CDR3 amino acids: CASSGVGGNSPLHF. CDR3 coding DNA: TGTGCCAGCAGTGGGGTCGGGGGAAACTCACCCCTCCACTTT.

The CDR3 DNA sequence: TGTGCCAGCAGTGTCCGGGACTCTCAGTTCTTC. It encodes CASSVRDSQFF. The rearrangement uses TRBV2 and TRBJ2-1, with a weak D call TRBD2 (6 bases). Between the trimmed V and J ends, which lost 4 bases and 13 bases, there was a span of 11 bases. The CDR3 spans 11 residues. The V gene's germline CDR1 is SNHLY and CDR2 FYNNEI.

This rearrangement joins TRBV6-2 or TRBV6-3 to TRBJ2-1, with D possibly called TRBD1 or TRBD2 (6 bases each). Germline assignment: CDR1 MNHEY and CDR2 SVGEGT. Trimming removed 7 bases at V and 9 bases at J, with 13 bases between. CDR3 length equals 12 residues. CDR3 in DNA: TGTGCCAGCATCTCCGGAGGGGGTGAGCAGTTCTTC. It is translated as CASISGGGEQFF.

The count of this clonotype is one. The CDR3, as DNA: TGTGCCAGCAGCCAAGCGGGGAAGTATGGCTACACCTTC. Protein: CASSQAGKYGYTF. The chain carries TRBV3-1 and TRBJ1-2, with D unresolved. This CDR3 region has 13 residues. Germline V gene sequence: CDR1 LGHDT, CDR2 YNNKEL (reference sequence). V was trimmed by 1 base and J by 5 bases, leaving 8 bases between them.

This CDR3 is CASSAGQGPSYGYTF. CDR3 sequence (DNA): TGTGCCAGCAGCGCCGGACAGGGTCCCTCCTATGGCTACACCTTC. The genes are TRBV9 and TRBJ1-2, with 8 bases aligning to TRBD1. The CDR3 runs 15 residues. V dropped 3 bases and J dropped 4; count of bases not matched to a gene: 8. CDR1 and CDR2 (germline): SGDLS, YYNGEE.

The chain employs TRBV25-1 and TRBJ2-5; the D is unclear. Trimming cost V 4 bases and J 7 bases, with 16 bases left between them. CDR3 length: 14 residues. CDR1 is MGHDK and CDR2 is SYGVNS in the germline V gene. The CDR3 protein is CASSVTDSSGTQYF. DNA of the CDR3: TGTGCCAGCAGTGTCACCGACTCTTCAGGGACCCAGTACTTC.

This clonotype was detected only once. The chain combines TRBV10-3 with TRBJ1-2, with 7 bases identical to TRBD1. The trim removed 6 bases at V and 6 bases at J, leaving 10 bases unmatched. The CDR3 totals 14 residues. CDR1 ENHRY and CDR2 SYGVKD come from the germline V gene. This CDR3 reads CAISRQGVEDGYTF. In nucleotides, the CDR3 is TGTGCCATCAGCCGACAGGGTGTCGAGGATGGCTACACCTTC.

CDR3 DNA: TGTGCCAGCAGCCAAGATCCAGGGGAATGGATTCAGTACTTC. It yields the protein CASSQDPGEWIQYF. The gene calls are TRBV3-1 and TRBJ2-4, with D tentatively TRBD1 (6 bases). The ends were cut back, 0 bases at V and 10 bases at J, with 13 bases in the middle. Germline V gene sequence: CDR1 LGHDT, CDR2 YNNKEL (reference sequence). This CDR3 is 14 amino acids long. The variable domain in full, with the rest retrieved from reference TRBV3-1 and TRBJ2-4, is DTAVSQTPKYLVTQMGNDKSIKCEQNLGHDTMYWYKQDSKKFLKIMFSYNNKELIINETVPNRFSPKSPDKAHLNLHINSLELGDSAVYFCASSQDPGEWIQYFGAGTRLSVL.

This chain links TRBV5-1 with TRBJ2-5; 9 nucleotides match TRBD2. Per germline, CDR1 SGHRS and CDR2 YFSETQ. CDR3 size: 16 residues. Trimming took 4 bases from V and 2 from J; bases not matched to a gene: 9. The CDR3, as DNA: TGCGCCAGCAGCCCGGGTACAGCGGGGGGACAAGAGACCCAGTACTTC. The encoded protein is CASSPGTAGGQETQYF.

J is TRBJ2-5 and V is TRBV25-1; tentatively, D is TRBD2 (5 bases). The CDR3 runs 14 residues. V was clipped by 5 bases and J by 7 bases, with 17 bases between them. CDR1 is MGHDK and CDR2 is SYGVNS in the germline V gene. The CDR3 DNA reads as TGTGCCAGCAGTCTTTCAGCGGTCATGGGGACCCAGTACTTC. Protein product: CASSLSAVMGTQYF.

The chain carries TRBV20-1 and TRBJ1-6; possible D gene TRBD1, 6 bases. With 6 bases removed from V and 7 bases from J, the gap between germline ends came to 13 bases. This CDR3 comprises 13 residues. Germline values: CDR1 DFQATT, CDR2 SNEGSKA (reference sequence). The CDR3 DNA sequence: TGCAGTGCCCCGGGACATATGAATTCACCCCTCCACTTT. Its translation is CSAPGHMNSPLHF.

CDR3 sequence (DNA): TGTGCCAGCAGTAAGACTAGCGGGGGCCAAGAGACCCAGTACTTC. It translates to CASSKTSGGQETQYF. This chain joins TRBV7-3 and TRBJ2-5; TRBD2 matches 12 bases. Germline CDR1 is SGHTA and CDR2 is FQGTGA. The trim removed 6 bases at V and 1 base at J, leaving 3 bases unmatched. The CDR3 length is 15 residues.

This chain links TRBV5-1 with TRBJ2-1, with D unclear. Trimming took off 0 bases at V and 7 bases at J, with 11 bases between the two ends. Germline CDR1 reads SGHRS; CDR2 reads YFSETQ. This CDR3 has 14 amino acids. CDR3 sequence (DNA): TGCGCCAGCAGCTTGGCCCCCCCAAATAATGAGCAGTTCTTC. It encodes CASSLAPPNNEQFF.

This sequence joins TRBV12-3 or TRBV12-4 and TRBJ1-5; the D is unclear. CDR3 length equals 12 residues. V was pared by 3 bases and J by 6 bases, with 6 bases between. The CDR3 bases are TGTGCCAGCAGTTTGAAGCGTCAGCCCCAGCATTTT. As protein: CASSLKRQPQHF.

The J gene is TRBJ2-5, the V gene TRBV7-2; the D is unclear. The germline gives CDR1 SGHTA, CDR2 FQGNSA. Trimming cost V 6 bases and J 7 bases, with 15 bases left between them. The CDR3 loop spans 13 amino acids. CDR3 protein: CASRLSSPGTQYF. CDR3 nucleotides: TGTGCCAGCAGGTTATCTTCTCCGGGGACCCAGTACTTC.

The V and J genes are TRBV29-1 and TRBJ1-1; 9 bases line up with TRBD1. This CDR3 has 13 residues. Germline values: CDR1 SQVTM, CDR2 ANQGSEA. Germline trimming cut 6 bases from V and 3 bases from J; bases unmatched to any gene: 5. Written as DNA, the CDR3 is TGCAGCGTCCGCCGGGACAGGGACACTGAAGCTTTCTTT. As protein: CSVRRDRDTEAFF.

This chain uses TRBV15 with TRBJ2-3; no reliable D call. CDR3 length: 15 residues. V lost 4 bases, J lost 1 base, and 12 bases lay in between. Looked up from germline, CDR1 is LNHNV and CDR2 is YYDKDF (reference sequence). The CDR3 sequence: CATSINGQGTDTQYF. The CDR3 coding sequence is TGTGCCACCAGCATAAACGGGCAGGGCACAGATACGCAGTATTTT.

The rearrangement joins TRBV7-6 to TRBJ2-7; unclear D gene. The CDR3 has 12 amino acids. Germline lookup yields CDR1 SGHVS and CDR2 FNYEAQ. The V and J ends lost 4 bases and 4 bases respectively, with 8 bases between them. The CDR3 region is CASSSAGYEQYF. CDR3 nucleotides: TGTGCCAGCAGCTCCGCAGGATACGAGCAGTACTTC.

The V gene is TRBV10-3, the J gene TRBJ2-5; D is perhaps TRBD1 or TRBD2 (6 bases each). V gave up 3 bases and J gave up 4 bases, with 9 bases separating them. The V gene's germline CDR1 is ENHRY and CDR2 SYGVKD. This CDR3 comprises 13 residues. This chain's CDR3 is CAISDRGAETQYF. In nucleotides, the CDR3 is TGTGCCATCAGTGATAGGGGGGCAGAGACCCAGTACTTC.

The chain employs TRBV20-1 and TRBJ2-3; 8 nucleotides line up with TRBD2. The CDR3 loop spans 15 amino acids. Trimming removed 7 bases from V and 2 bases from J; junction bases left unmatched: 11. CDR1 is DFQATT, CDR2 SNEGSKA, per germline (reference sequence). The CDR3 sequence is CSGNIAGRNTDTQYF. The CDR3 bases are TGCAGTGGAAACATAGCGGGGAGAAACACAGATACGCAGTATTTT.

The chain has TRBV24-1 and TRBJ2-3; 7 nucleotides align to TRBD1. This CDR3 is built from 16 residues. The germline gives CDR1 KGHDR, CDR2 SFDVKD. Trimming removed 3 bases from V and 4 bases from J; junction bases left unmatched: 9. CDR3 amino acids: CATSDPMDRYPDTQYF. The CDR3 DNA reads TGTGCCACCAGTGATCCGATGGACAGGTATCCAGATACGCAGTATTTT.

V is TRBV7-9 and J is TRBJ1-6; D is possibly TRBD1 (6 bases). The ends were cut back, 1 base at V and 19 bases at J, with 20 bases in the middle. The V gene's germline CDR1 is SEHNR and CDR2 FQNEAQ (reference sequence). The CDR3 covers 14 residues. CDR3 loop: CASSLGSGDTRPHF. The CDR3 bases are TGTGCCAGCAGCTTAGGATCGGGGGACACCCGGCCTCACTTT.

The rearrangement uses TRBV3-1 and TRBJ1-2, with 7 bases fitting TRBD1. Per the germline V gene, CDR1 is LGHDT and CDR2 is YNNKEL (reference sequence). The CDR3 extends over 14 amino acids. V lost 5 bases to trimming and J lost 2 bases; unmatched junction nucleotides: 5. DNA of the CDR3: TGTGCCAGCAGCAACCGGGACAGCAACTATGGCTACACCTTC. Translated: CASSNRDSNYGYTF.

V usage is TRBV20-1 and J usage is TRBJ2-5, with TRBD2 identical over 12 bases. The CDR3 sequence is 15 residues long. With 4 bases clipped from V and 1 base from J, the junction kept 4 bases outside the gene matches. Germline V gene data show CDR1 as DFQATT and CDR2 as SNEGSKA (reference sequence). The CDR3 sequence is CSANGLAGTQETQYF. CDR3 sequence (DNA): TGCAGTGCTAACGGACTAGCGGGGACCCAAGAGACCCAGTACTTC.